The 27 T cell receptor beta chains given below trace back to one sample, sequenced in a study of blood T cell repertoires in COVID-19. Only in-frame clones appear in the TCRdb table, and some are missing; sequencing was by immunoSEQ multiplex PCR. The data contain 250,000 or so clones, about 87% of them singletons. Sequencing was carried out using PBMCs or T cells enriched from blood (not recorded which). All receptors come from a woman aged 25 to 39 with acute COVID-19.

The chain recombines TRBV2 with TRBJ2-1; TRBD2 matches 7 bases. Unmatched junction bases numbered 8, after V lost 6 bases and J lost 6 bases. This CDR3 contains 14 residues. Germline CDR1 is SNHLY and CDR2 is FYNNEI. The CDR3 coding sequence is TGTGCCAGCAGGCGGGAGAGGAAGTCCAATGAGCAGTTCTTC. Protein sequence: CASRRERKSNEQFF. Full variable domain (remainder filled in from reference TRBV2 and TRBJ2-1): EPEVTQTPSHQVTQMGQEVILRCVPISNHLYFYWYRQILGQKVEFLVSFYNNEISEKSEIFDDQFSVERPDGSNFTLKIRSTKLEDSAMYFCASRRERKSNEQFFGPGTRLTVL.

This clone has just one count. V gene TRBV30 combines with J gene TRBJ1-1; 11 nucleotides match TRBD1. Germline lookup yields CDR1 GTSNPN and CDR2 SVGIG (reference sequence). V lost 3 bases and J lost 4; bases outside the gene matches: 4. The CDR3 consists of 14 residues. CDR3 region: CAWSTGTGGTEAFF. CDR3 in DNA: TGTGCCTGGAGCACCGGGACAGGGGGCACTGAAGCTTTCTTT.

The V gene is TRBV11-2, the J gene TRBJ1-5; D is ambiguous. Trimming left V 0 bases short and J 0 bases short, with 9 bases between. The germline gives CDR1 SGHAT, CDR2 FQNNGV. The CDR3 runs to 16 residues. The CDR3 loop reads CASSLEAGDSNQPQHF. In nucleotides, the CDR3 is TGTGCCAGCAGCTTAGAGGCTGGAGATAGCAATCAGCCCCAGCATTTT.

The chain recombines TRBV7-9 with TRBJ2-3; TRBD2 agrees at 14 bases. CDR1 and CDR2 (germline): SEHNR, FQNEAQ (reference sequence). With 5 bases clipped from V and 4 bases from J, the junction kept 8 bases outside the gene matches. CDR3 length: 17 residues. DNA of the CDR3: TGTGCCAGCAGCGCCCCGGGGACTAGCGGGAGCGCAGATACGCAGTATTTT. Amino acid sequence: CASSAPGTSGSADTQYF.

This clone has just one count. The chain links TRBV7-7 to TRBJ1-4; the match to TRBD1 covers 7 bases. V lost 4 bases to trimming and J lost 7 bases; unmatched junction nucleotides: 3. CDR3 length: 13 amino acids. CDR1 and CDR2 from the germline V gene are SSHAT and FNYEAQ (reference sequence). CDR3 sequence: CASSSGGGEKLFF. Here the CDR3 DNA reads TGTGCCAGCAGCTCAGGGGGAGGTGAAAAACTGTTTTTT. Combining the CDR3 with reference TRBV7-7 and TRBJ1-4 gives the whole variable domain GAGVSQSPRYKVTKRGQDVTLRCDPISSHATLYWYQQALGQGPEFLTYFNYEAQPDKSGLPSDRFSAERPEGSISTLTIQRTEQRDSAMYRCASSSGGGEKLFFGSGTQLSVL.

The rearrangement joins TRBV30 to TRBJ2-1, with 11 nucleotides matching TRBD2. Germline V CDR1 and CDR2: GTSNPN, SVGIG (reference sequence). V lost 5 bases, J lost 6 bases, and 6 bases stayed unmatched. The CDR3 has 14 residues. CDR3 in DNA: TGTGCCTGGTCCGGACTAGCGGGTGGCAATGAGCAGTTCTTC. Protein sequence: CAWSGLAGGNEQFF.

This clone has just a few counts. The gene calls are TRBV30 and TRBJ2-5; D may be TRBD1 (5 bases). Trimming cost V 5 bases and J 5 bases, with 15 bases left between them. Germline assignment: CDR1 GTSNPN and CDR2 SVGIG (reference sequence). CDR3 length equals 13 residues. The CDR3 protein is CAWVRAPGETQYF. The DNA of the CDR3 is TGTGCCTGGGTCAGGGCCCCCGGGGAGACCCAGTACTTC.

This clone was detected once. V and J are TRBV7-8 and TRBJ2-7; 9 bases agree with TRBD2. In germline, CDR1 is SGHVS, CDR2 FQNEAQ. The J segment lost 3 bases and the V segment lost 2 bases, leaving 8 bases of the junction unmatched. The CDR3 runs 16 residues. CDR3 sequence reads: CASSLIGLAGLYEQYF. CDR3 in DNA: TGTGCCAGCAGCTTAATTGGGCTAGCGGGACTCTACGAGCAGTACTTC.

The rearrangement links TRBV29-1 to TRBJ1-2; a weak D match, TRBD1 (6 bases). Per the germline V gene, CDR1 is SQVTM and CDR2 is ANQGSEA. This CDR3 has 12 residues. V lost 6 bases and J 7 bases, leaving 15 bases between the germline ends. The CDR3 DNA is TGCAGCGTGCTTGGGGGCCCGGCTGGCTACACCTTC. Protein product: CSVLGGPAGYTF.

The rearrangement links TRBV19 to TRBJ1-1; 9 positions match TRBD1. Germline assignment: CDR1 LNHDA and CDR2 SQIVND (reference sequence). V dropped 4 bases and J dropped 5; count of bases not matched to a gene: 5. This CDR3 has 14 residues. As DNA, the CDR3 is TGTGCCAGTAGTAATCAGGGACAGGGAACTGAAGCTTTCTTT. Translated: CASSNQGQGTEAFF.

The chain combines TRBV4-2 with TRBJ2-1; TRBD2 matches 9 bases. Germline V gene sequence: CDR1 LGHNA, CDR2 YNFKEQ. Trimming took 0 bases from V and 9 from J; bases not matched to a gene: 6. The CDR3 consists of 15 residues. The CDR3 sequence is CASSQDKASGIEQFF. The CDR3 nucleotides read TGTGCCAGCAGCCAAGATAAGGCTAGCGGGATTGAGCAGTTCTTC.

This chain links TRBV29-1 with TRBJ1-2; 7 bases map to TRBD1. The CDR3 extends over 14 amino acids. With V trimmed by 6 bases and J by 2 bases, 9 bases remained unmatched. In germline, CDR1 is SQVTM, CDR2 ANQGSEA. The CDR3 DNA follows: TGCAGCGTAGAGGGACAGCGCGAGAACTATGGCTACACCTTC. Translation gives CSVEGQRENYGYTF. Supplemented by reference TRBV29-1 and TRBJ1-2, the full variable domain reads SAVISQKPSRDICQRGTSLTIQCQVDSQVTMMFWYRQQPGQSLTLIATANQGSEATYESGFVIDKFPISRPNLTFSTLTVSNMSPEDSSIYLCSVEGQRENYGYTFGSGTRLTVV.

The genes are TRBV5-1 and TRBJ1-1, with D hard to call. The germline V gene encodes CDR1 SGHRS and CDR2 YFSETQ. The CDR3 runs to 14 residues. Trimming shortened V by 2 bases and J by 0 bases, and 8 bases separated the two germline ends. The CDR3 loop is CASSLLNLNTEAFF. CDR3 in DNA: TGCGCCAGCAGCTTACTGAATTTGAACACTGAAGCTTTCTTT.

The chain uses TRBV28 and TRBJ1-2, with D possibly being TRBD1 (6 bases). The CDR3 has 15 residues. Germline assignment: CDR1 MDHEN and CDR2 SYDVKM. Trimming left V 2 bases short and J 7 bases short, with 17 bases between. The CDR3 here is CASSLKLGAIGGYTF. In nucleotides, the CDR3 is TGTGCCAGCAGTTTAAAGCTGGGGGCGATAGGTGGCTACACCTTC.

The J gene is TRBJ2-1, the V gene TRBV11-2; TRBD2 is a possible D gene (5 bases). This CDR3 has 14 residues. Germline V gives CDR1 SGHAT, CDR2 FQNNGV. Between the trimmed V and J ends, which lost 1 base and 7 bases, there was a span of 11 bases. This CDR3 is CASSLVRTGNEQFF. Written as DNA, the CDR3 is TGTGCCAGCAGCTTAGTCAGGACTGGGAATGAGCAGTTCTTC.

The chain links TRBV16 to TRBJ1-5; D remains unclear. The CDR3 runs 15 residues. V was shortened by 1 base and J by 3 bases, with 10 bases between the two germline ends. The germline CDR1 and CDR2 sequences are KGHSY and FQNENV. The CDR3 protein is CASSQFAGNNQPQHF. Here the CDR3 DNA reads TGTGCCAGCAGCCAATTCGCGGGCAACAATCAGCCCCAGCATTTT.

The CDR3 nucleotides read TGTGCCAGCAGCTTGGGAGCCGGGACAGGGGATTCACCCCTCCACTTT. It specifies CASSLGAGTGDSPLHF. V is TRBV5-6 and J is TRBJ1-6; 10 bases match TRBD1. CDR1 and CDR2 from the germline V gene are SGHDT and YYEEEE. The CDR3 runs 16 residues. Trimming took 0 bases from V and 8 from J; bases not matched to a gene: 5. Filled out from reference TRBV5-6 and TRBJ1-6, the complete variable domain reads DAGVTQSPTHLIKTRGQQVTLRCSPKSGHDTVSWYQQALGQGPQFIFQYYEEEERQRGNFPDRFSGHQFPNYSSELNVNALLLGDSALYLCASSLGAGTGDSPLHFGNGTRLTVT.

The chain joins TRBV7-9 to TRBJ2-7, with 9 bases aligning to TRBD2. Germline V lookup: CDR1 SEHNR, CDR2 FQNEAQ (reference sequence). Trimming removed 1 base from V and 4 bases from J; junction bases left unmatched: 8. The CDR3 totals 16 residues. CDR3 loop: CASSLVGGRAYYEQYF. In DNA, the CDR3 is TGTGCCAGCAGCTTAGTTGGCGGGAGGGCTTATTACGAGCAGTACTTC.

The chain links TRBV19 to TRBJ1-4; 8 bases agree with TRBD1. With 0 bases clipped from V and 7 bases from J, the junction kept 4 bases outside the gene matches. The germline V gene has CDR1 LNHDA and CDR2 SQIVND (reference sequence). This CDR3 region has 15 residues. The CDR3 DNA reads TGTGCCAGTAGTATAGATCGGGACAGGCTTGAAAAACTGTTTTTT. Encoded protein: CASSIDRDRLEKLFF.

The chain employs TRBV6-2 or TRBV6-3 and TRBJ2-4, with D perhaps TRBD2 (5 bases). V was pared by 4 bases and J by 0 bases, with 7 bases between. The germline V gene has CDR1 MNHEY and CDR2 SVGEGT. CDR3 length: 14 residues. The CDR3 loop reads CASSSGLAKNIQYF. The CDR3 DNA is TGTGCCAGCAGTTCGGGGTTAGCCAAAAACATTCAGTACTTC.

The gene calls are TRBV4-3 and TRBJ2-7, with TRBD1 as a possible D gene (5 bases). Germline CDR1 reads LGHNA; CDR2 reads YSLEER. The CDR3 is 16 residues long. Trimming removed 0 bases at V and 5 bases at J, with 17 bases between. The CDR3 sequence: CASSQERWQGSNEQYF. The DNA of the CDR3 is TGCGCCAGCAGCCAAGAGCGTTGGCAGGGAAGCAACGAGCAGTACTTC.

J is TRBJ1-2 and V is TRBV7-2; 11 nucleotides agree with TRBD1. The CDR3 consists of 15 residues. The germline CDR1 and CDR2 sequences are SGHTA and FQGNSA. The V segment lost 5 bases and the J segment 8 bases; nucleotides outside the gene matches: 10. The CDR3 loop is CASSATGQGAQGYTF. CDR3 coding DNA: TGTGCCAGCAGCGCCACAGGACAGGGGGCGCAGGGCTACACCTTC.

V usage is TRBV6-2 or TRBV6-3 and J usage is TRBJ2-7; 7 nucleotides line up with TRBD1. CDR1 MNHEY and CDR2 SVGEGT come from the germline V gene. V dropped 4 bases and J dropped 6; count of bases not matched to a gene: 9. The CDR3 loop spans 14 amino acids. In nucleotides, the CDR3 is TGTGCCAGCAGTTCCCGACAGGGAGTTGGCGAGCAGTACTTC. It codes for CASSSRQGVGEQYF.

V gene TRBV9 combines with J gene TRBJ2-7; 11 bases are shared with TRBD2. The CDR3 is 18 amino acids. Germline loops: CDR1 SGDLS, CDR2 YYNGEE. The ends lost 0 bases at V and 6 bases at J; junction bases unmatched: 14. The CDR3 loop reads CASSVGGTSGLPGSEQYF. CDR3 coding DNA: TGTGCCAGCAGCGTAGGGGGGACTAGCGGCCTGCCCGGGTCCGAGCAGTACTTC.

The CDR3 sequence: CASSLVVAPRRVKETQYF. In nucleotides, the CDR3 is TGTGCCAGCAGTTTAGTCGTTGCCCCCCGGAGGGTAAAGGAGACCCAGTACTTC. This chain joins TRBV28 and TRBJ2-5, with D possibly TRBD2 on 6 matching bases. Deletions cut 2 bases from V and 5 bases from J, with 24 bases between. The CDR3 has 18 residues. Per the germline V gene, CDR1 is MDHEN and CDR2 is SYDVKM. The variable domain in full, completed from reference TRBV28 and TRBJ2-5, reads DVKVTQSSRYLVKRTGEKVFLECVQDMDHENMFWYRQDPGLGLRLIYFSYDVKMKEKGDIPEGYSVSREKKERFSLILESASTNQTSMYLCASSLVVAPRRVKETQYFGPGTRLLVL.

This clone was recorded only once. The CDR3, as DNA: TGTGCCAGCAGTTACGGACTAGCGGGCACCGGGGAGCTGTTTTTT. Amino acids: CASSYGLAGTGELFF. J is TRBJ2-2 and V is TRBV6-5; 11 positions match TRBD2. V gave up 2 bases and J gave up 4 bases; unmatched junction bases: 0. From germline, CDR1 is MNHEY and CDR2 SVGAGI. The CDR3 loop spans 15 amino acids.

The chain's CDR3 is CASSLGGGYVIQYF. CDR3 nucleotide sequence: TGTGCCAGCAGTTTAGGAGGGGGCTATGTCATTCAGTACTTC. V gene TRBV28 combines with J gene TRBJ2-4, with a tentative D call TRBD1 (7 bases). The CDR3 length is 14 residues. Trimming removed 2 bases from V and 9 bases from J, with 14 bases in between. Germline CDR1 reads MDHEN; CDR2 reads SYDVKM.